One and the same sample provided the 4 T cell receptor beta chains below, sequenced in a study of blood T cell repertoires in COVID-19. Profiled with immunoSEQ multiplex PCR; TCRdb holds only in-frame clones, not every one. The sample has about 190,000 clones; around 80% are singletons. Sequencing was performed on peripheral blood. The receptor source for this set is a man in his forties or fifties who had recovered from COVID-19.

The J gene is TRBJ1-5, the V gene TRBV18, with 9 bases that match TRBD1. CDR1 is KGHSH and CDR2 is LQKENI in the germline V gene. Trimming removed 3 bases from V and 2 bases from J; junction bases left unmatched: 11. The CDR3 loop spans 18 amino acids. The chain's CDR3 is CASSPDRGIVVGNQPQHF. The DNA of the CDR3 is TGTGCCAGCTCACCGGACAGGGGTATCGTGGTAGGCAATCAGCCCCAGCATTTT. The full variable domain, with the rest looked up from reference TRBV18 and TRBJ1-5, is NAGVMQNPRHLVRRRGQEARLRCSPMKGHSHVYWYRQLPEEGLKFMVYLQKENIIDESGMPKERFSAEFPKEGPSILRIQQVVRGDSAAYFCASSPDRGIVVGNQPQHFGDGTRLSIL.

Remarks on this clone: This CDR3 is also generated by other DNA sequences in the sample. CDR3 in amino acids: CASSRGGWETQYF. The CDR3 region has the DNA TGTGCCAGCAGTCGTGGGGGCTGGGAGACCCAGTACTTC. The rearrangement links TRBV27 to TRBJ2-5, with a tentative D call TRBD1 (6 bases). The CDR3 sequence is 13 residues long. From germline, CDR1 is MNHEY and CDR2 SMNVEV (reference sequence). Trimming took off 5 bases at V and 5 bases at J, with 12 bases between the two ends.

This rearrangement joins TRBV3-1 (or the pseudogene TRBV3-2) to TRBJ2-3; TRBD2 aligns across 11 bases. CDR1 and CDR2 from the germline V gene are LGHDT and YNNKEL (reference sequence). The trim removed 3 bases at V and 5 bases at J, leaving 7 bases unmatched. CDR3 length equals 16 residues. CDR3: CASSQVLAGVGDTQYF. Here the CDR3 DNA reads TGTGCCAGCAGCCAGGTACTAGCGGGAGTGGGAGATACGCAGTATTTT.

The V gene is TRBV19, the J gene TRBJ2-3; maybe TRBD1 (6 bases). Germline loops: CDR1 LNHDA, CDR2 SQIVND (reference sequence). CDR3 size: 14 residues. Trimming took off 5 bases at V and 1 base at J, with 10 bases between the two ends. For the CDR3, the DNA is TGTGCCAGTAGTCAGGGGCCCCGCACAGATACGCAGTATTTT. It specifies CASSQGPRTDTQYF. The variable domain in full, completed from reference TRBV19 and TRBJ2-3, reads DGGITQSPKYLFRKEGQNVTLSCEQNLNHDAMYWYRQDPGQGLRLIYYSQIVNDFQKGDIAEGYSVSREKKESFPLTVTSAQKNPTAFYLCASSQGPRTDTQYFGPGTRLTVL.